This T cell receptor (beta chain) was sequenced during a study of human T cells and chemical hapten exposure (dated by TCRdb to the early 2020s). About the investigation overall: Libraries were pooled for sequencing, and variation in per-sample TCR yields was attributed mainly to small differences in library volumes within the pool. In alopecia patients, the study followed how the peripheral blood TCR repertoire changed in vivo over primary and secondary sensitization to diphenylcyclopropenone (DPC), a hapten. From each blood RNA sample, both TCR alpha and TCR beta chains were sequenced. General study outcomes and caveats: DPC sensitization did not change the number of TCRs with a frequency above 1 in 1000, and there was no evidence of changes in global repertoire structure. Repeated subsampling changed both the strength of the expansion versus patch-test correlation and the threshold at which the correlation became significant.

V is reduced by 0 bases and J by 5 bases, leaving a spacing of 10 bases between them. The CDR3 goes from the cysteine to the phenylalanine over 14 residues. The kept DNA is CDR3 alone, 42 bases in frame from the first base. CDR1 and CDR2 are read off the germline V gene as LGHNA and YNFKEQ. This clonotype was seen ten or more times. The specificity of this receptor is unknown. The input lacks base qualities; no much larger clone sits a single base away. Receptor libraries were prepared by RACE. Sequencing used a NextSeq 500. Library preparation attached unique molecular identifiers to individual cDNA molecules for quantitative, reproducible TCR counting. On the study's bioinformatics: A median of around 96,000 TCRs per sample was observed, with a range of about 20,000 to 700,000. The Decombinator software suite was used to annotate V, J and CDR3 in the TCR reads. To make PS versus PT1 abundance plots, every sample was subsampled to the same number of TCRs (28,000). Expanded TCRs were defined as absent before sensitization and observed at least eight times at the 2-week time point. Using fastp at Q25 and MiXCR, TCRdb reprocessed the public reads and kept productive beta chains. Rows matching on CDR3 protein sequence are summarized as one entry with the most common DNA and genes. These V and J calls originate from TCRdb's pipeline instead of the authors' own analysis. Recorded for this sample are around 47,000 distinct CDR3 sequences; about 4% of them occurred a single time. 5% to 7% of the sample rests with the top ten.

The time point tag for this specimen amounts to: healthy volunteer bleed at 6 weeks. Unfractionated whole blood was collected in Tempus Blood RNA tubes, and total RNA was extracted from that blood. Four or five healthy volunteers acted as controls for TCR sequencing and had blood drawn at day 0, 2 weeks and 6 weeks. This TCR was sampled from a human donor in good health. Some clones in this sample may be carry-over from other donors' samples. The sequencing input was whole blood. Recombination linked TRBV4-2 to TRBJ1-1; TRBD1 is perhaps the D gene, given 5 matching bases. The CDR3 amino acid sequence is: CASSQDGGGTEAFF. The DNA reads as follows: TGTGCCAGCAGCCAAGATGGCGGGGGAACTGAAGCTTTCTTT.